This entry lists 3 T cell receptor beta chains sequenced from one sample in a study of cytomegalovirus exposure and HLA in healthy donors. Primers for the PCR totalled 60 Vbeta and 13 Jbeta. The protocol was immunoSEQ multiplex PCR, while the TCRdb copy is restricted to in-frame clones and leaves out a portion. The sample includes fewer than 200,000 clones, approximately 82% seen only once; the top ten take about 4.9%. The sequenced sample consisted of PBMCs. The source of these receptors is a male donor in good health and CMV-seronegative.

The chain links TRBV30 to TRBJ2-1, with D possibly being TRBD2 (6 bases). The CDR3 consists of 14 residues. Germline CDR1 is GTSNPN and CDR2 is SVGIG (reference sequence). The V end lost 1 base, the J end lost 6 bases, and 13 bases lay between the germline ends. In DNA, the CDR3 is TGTGCCTGGAGTGGACTAGTAGGTTCCAATGAGCAGTTCTTC. Translation: CAWSGLVGSNEQFF.

V usage is TRBV6-5 and J usage is TRBJ2-5; unclear D gene. Germline V lookup: CDR1 MNHEY, CDR2 SVGAGI. The CDR3 runs to 11 residues. The V gene lost 8 bases and the J gene lost 5 bases, with 9 bases spanning the gap. The CDR3 protein is CASSAVETQYF. The CDR3 nucleotides are TGTGCCAGCTCGGCGGTGGAGACCCAGTACTTC.

The chain links TRBV2 to TRBJ1-2, with 10 bases fitting TRBD1. V dropped 5 bases and J dropped 7; count of bases not matched to a gene: 1. Germline V gene lookup returns CDR1 SNHLY and CDR2 FYNNEI. This CDR3 has 12 amino acids. In DNA, the CDR3 is TGTGCCAGCAGTCGGACAGGGGGTGGCTACACCTTC. Translating gives CASSRTGGGYTF.